This T cell receptor beta chain was identified in a study of beta chain features in type 1 diabetes. Study-wide background: On cell yields, gender and age, patients and healthy donors were similar.

This clone has ten or more counts. Its antigen remains unidentified. The study's findings and limits: More deletions and fewer insertions at VDJ junctions were seen in type 1 diabetes patients. People with Type 1 diabetes carried modestly yet significantly shorter TCRB CDR3s in all four CD4+ subsets. The question of HLA type influencing TCRB rearrangement was one that remained unresolved here.

Every isolated RNA sample was fully reverse transcribed, so sequencing captured expressed TCRB transcripts. Sequencing used immunoSEQ multiplex PCR; TCRdb keeps in-frame clones, though not all of them. This table has under 300,000 clones, 25% to 30% appearing once. This CDR3 spans 14 amino acids. After removal of 8 bases from V and 5 bases from J, the junction contained 9 bases not matched to a gene. Germline V gives CDR1 MDHEN, CDR2 SYDVKM. This chain uses TRBV28 with TRBJ2-7; 10 positions agree with TRBD1. The sample taken for sequencing was central memory CD4+ T cells from blood. The source is a young man in good health. This chain's CDR3 is CASVGDRGRNEQYF. CDR3 bases: TGTGCCAGCGTTGGTGACAGGGGGCGCAACGAGCAGTACTTC.